The 28 T cell receptor beta chains reported below all come from one sample, sequenced in a study of OX40 agonist ivuxolimab in advanced cancers. Some clones are missing from TCRdb's copy, which holds only in-frame ones; the method was immunoSEQ multiplex PCR. The sample includes fewer than 70,000 clones, 65% to 90% seen only once; the top ten take approximately 1.5%. The source material was CD4+ or CD8+ T cells sorted from blood, sampled in a trial of the OX40 agonist ivuxolimab. All receptors come from an adult with an advanced solid tumor such as melanoma, head and neck, liver or kidney cancer.

The CDR3 reads CASSQGYGELFF. In DNA form, the CDR3 reads TGTGCCAGCAGCCAGGGGTACGGGGAGCTGTTTTTT. This chain connects TRBV6-1 to TRBJ2-2, with D maybe TRBD1 (6 bases). Looked up from germline, CDR1 is MNHNS and CDR2 is SASEGT. The CDR3 is 12 residues long. V lost 6 bases and J 7 bases, leaving 9 bases between the germline ends.

This chain uses TRBV10-2 with TRBJ1-5; D remains ambiguous. The CDR3 spans 14 residues. Germline loops: CDR1 WSHSY, CDR2 SAAADI. The ends were cut back, 7 bases at V and 2 bases at J, with 12 bases in the middle. The CDR3 coding sequence is TGCGCCAGCATCCCCGCAGGCGGCAATCAGCCCCAGCATTTT. It yields the protein CASIPAGGNQPQHF.

The rearrangement links TRBV7-6 to TRBJ2-5; 10 bases agree with TRBD2. Unmatched junction bases numbered 8, after V lost 5 bases and J lost 5 bases. The germline V gene encodes CDR1 SGHVS and CDR2 FNYEAQ. The CDR3 consists of 15 residues. The CDR3 protein is CASSELAGGWETQYF. The CDR3, as DNA: TGTGCCAGCAGCGAGTTAGCGGGAGGCTGGGAGACCCAGTACTTC.

The chain has TRBV10-3 and TRBJ1-6; no firm D call. V dropped 0 bases and J dropped 7 bases, with 4 bases sitting between them. Germline CDR1 is ENHRY and CDR2 is SYGVKD. The length of the CDR3 is 13 residues. CDR3 bases: TGTGCCATCAGTGAGTCCCAGAATTCACCCCTCCACTTT. The encoded protein is CAISESQNSPLHF.

The chain has TRBV28 and TRBJ1-2; D is perhaps TRBD1 (6 bases). The CDR3 is made up of 14 amino acids. CDR1 is MDHEN and CDR2 is SYDVKM in the germline V gene. Trimming took off 6 bases at V and 8 bases at J, with 19 bases between the two ends. The CDR3 spells CASRKSGTIVGYTF. The CDR3 DNA reads TGTGCCAGCAGGAAATCCGGGACAATTGTGGGCTACACCTTC.

The CDR3 sequence is CASTSTRGLGTEAFF. The CDR3 nucleotides are TGTGCCAGCACCTCAACTCGGGGGTTGGGGACTGAAGCTTTCTTT. The rearrangement links TRBV5-4 to TRBJ1-1; the D gene is possibly TRBD1 (5 bases). CDR1 is SGHNT, CDR2 YYREEE, per germline (reference sequence). Trimming stripped 6 bases from V and 5 bases from J, with 20 bases between. This CDR3 region has 15 residues. Supplemented by reference TRBV5-4 and TRBJ1-1, the full variable domain reads ETGVTQSPTHLIKTRGQQVTLRCSSQSGHNTVSWYQQALGQGPQFIFQYYREEENGRGNFPPRFSGLQFPNYSSELNVNALELDDSALYLCASTSTRGLGTEAFFGQGTRLTVV.

This chain joins TRBV2 and TRBJ2-2; perhaps TRBD2 as D (6 bases). The CDR3 is made up of 15 amino acids. V shed 2 bases and J shed 4 bases, with 11 bases lying between them. The germline gives CDR1 SNHLY, CDR2 FYNNEI. For the CDR3, the DNA is TGTGCCAGCAGTGAATCGGTAGCGGCCACCGGGGAGCTGTTTTTT. Its translation: CASSESVAATGELFF.

The chain couples TRBV16 to TRBJ2-7, with D unclear. V lost 0 bases and J lost 0, with 9 bases in between. Germline lookup yields CDR1 KGHSY and CDR2 FQNENV. The CDR3 is 15 residues long. CDR3 sequence (DNA): TGTGCCAGCAGCCAATCGATACGGCACTCCTACGAGCAGTACTTC. It yields the protein CASSQSIRHSYEQYF.

The chain is built from TRBV19 and TRBJ2-3; 10 bases are a match to TRBD2. The V gene's germline CDR1 is LNHDA and CDR2 SQIVND (reference sequence). CDR3 length equals 14 residues. J was trimmed by 8 bases and V by 7 bases; bases with no gene match: 9. DNA for the CDR3: TGTGCCAGTATGGTAGCGGGAGGTGGGGGTACGCAGTATTTT. Residues: CASMVAGGGGTQYF.

The J gene is TRBJ2-7, the V gene TRBV10-2, with TRBD2 identical over 7 bases. This CDR3 region has 17 residues. The V gene's germline CDR1 is WSHSY and CDR2 SAAADI. V lost 0 bases, J lost 3 bases, and 11 bases stayed unmatched. This CDR3 reads CASSESVLSAGFYEQYF. The CDR3, as DNA: TGCGCCAGCAGTGAGTCTGTTCTTTCAGCGGGATTCTACGAGCAGTACTTC.

The J gene is TRBJ2-7, the V gene TRBV9; 10 bases match TRBD2. The CDR3 is 15 residues long. V shed 2 bases and J 3 bases; nucleotides not matched to a gene: 5. Germline V gene sequence: CDR1 SGDLS, CDR2 YYNGEE. CDR3 sequence reads: CASSVDGTSDYEQYF. The CDR3 nucleotides are TGTGCCAGCAGCGTCGACGGGACTAGCGACTACGAGCAGTACTTC.

The chain carries TRBV7-2 and TRBJ1-2; weak D call: TRBD1 (6 bases). The CDR3 has 15 residues. With 4 bases removed from V and 3 bases from J, the gap between germline ends came to 15 bases. Looked up from germline, CDR1 is SGHTA and CDR2 is FQGNSA. Here the CDR3 reads CASSSDSGVHYGYTF. The CDR3 nucleotides read TGTGCCAGCAGCTCGGATTCAGGGGTGCACTATGGCTACACCTTC.

CDR3 sequence reads: CASNANEKLFF. The CDR3 DNA follows: TGTGCCAGCAACGCTAATGAAAAACTGTTTTTT. The gene calls are TRBV28 and TRBJ1-4; D is undetermined. The CDR3 covers 11 residues. Germline CDR1 and CDR2: MDHEN and SYDVKM. V was trimmed by 7 bases and J by 3 bases, leaving 3 bases between them.

The chain links TRBV7-9 to TRBJ1-2; D is perhaps TRBD1 (5 bases). Germline V gives CDR1 SEHNR, CDR2 FQNEAQ (reference sequence). The CDR3 runs to 15 residues. Trimming took 1 base from V and 4 from J, leaving 13 bases between them. CDR3 region: CASSLVSAGTYGYTF. DNA of the CDR3: TGTGCCAGCAGCTTAGTTTCGGCGGGGACCTATGGCTACACCTTC.

V gene TRBV4-2 combines with J gene TRBJ2-7; 13 bases map to TRBD2. V was pared by 1 base and J by 0 bases, with 12 bases of the junction left unmatched. CDR3 length: 20 amino acids. Germline assignment: CDR1 LGHNA and CDR2 YNFKEQ. DNA of the CDR3: TGTGCCAGCAGCCAAGTCGGGACTAGCGGGAAGTTCGGCGGCTCCTACGAGCAGTACTTC. Its protein is CASSQVGTSGKFGGSYEQYF.

The chain employs TRBV28 and TRBJ1-2; D may be TRBD1 (6 bases). Germline V gene sequence: CDR1 MDHEN, CDR2 SYDVKM. This CDR3 region has 15 residues. V gave up 2 bases and J gave up 6 bases, with 16 bases separating them. Here the CDR3 DNA reads TGTGCCAGCAGTTTAGGTTGGCAGGGGACACATGGCTACACCTTC. It is translated as CASSLGWQGTHGYTF.

The chain has TRBV18 and TRBJ2-2; the match to TRBD1 covers 9 bases. Germline V gene data show CDR1 as KGHSH and CDR2 as LQKENI. The CDR3 extends over 16 amino acids. V shed 3 bases and J 0 bases; nucleotides not matched to a gene: 2. DNA of the CDR3: TGTGCCAGCTCACCTGGACAGGGGACGAACACCGGGGAGCTGTTTTTT. Translating gives CASSPGQGTNTGELFF.

In this sample, this clone turned up once. V and J are TRBV18 and TRBJ2-1; D is uncertain. The germline gives CDR1 KGHSH, CDR2 LQKENI. CDR3 length: 16 amino acids. V lost 3 bases and J 4 bases, leaving 16 bases between the germline ends. In DNA form, the CDR3 reads TGTGCCAGCTCACCCCTCCCCAGTCCGCGGTACAATGAGCAGTTCTTC. It specifies CASSPLPSPRYNEQFF.

CDR3: CASSFSGTGDVNEQFF. In DNA, the CDR3 is TGCGCCAGCAGCTTCTCCGGGACAGGGGATGTCAATGAGCAGTTCTTC. V is TRBV5-1 and J is TRBJ2-1, with 10 bases that match TRBD1. CDR3 length: 16 amino acids. Germline V gene sequence: CDR1 SGHRS, CDR2 YFSETQ. The ends lost 2 bases at V and 6 bases at J; junction bases unmatched: 8.

The gene calls are TRBV27 and TRBJ2-7; D possibly corresponds to TRBD2 (6 bases). Germline V gene sequence: CDR1 MNHEY, CDR2 SMNVEV (reference sequence). CDR3 length: 14 residues. V gave up 0 bases and J gave up 6 bases, with 12 bases separating them. The CDR3 spells CASSLSGQGGEQYF. DNA of the CDR3: TGTGCCAGCAGTTTATCGGGGCAGGGAGGCGAGCAGTACTTC.

This sequence joins TRBV27 and TRBJ2-7; 8 bases agree with TRBD2. Trimming took 8 bases from V and 2 from J; bases not matched to a gene: 8. This CDR3 is 14 amino acids long. Looked up from germline, CDR1 is MNHEY and CDR2 is SMNVEV (reference sequence). CDR3 sequence: CASAPGREPYEQYF. The CDR3 bases are TGTGCCAGCGCCCCCGGGAGGGAGCCCTACGAGCAGTACTTC.

This chain links TRBV9 with TRBJ2-2; 8 nucleotides align to TRBD2. Germline CDR1 reads SGDLS; CDR2 reads YYNGEE. The CDR3 is made up of 15 amino acids. The junction had 2 bases not matched to a gene; V was cut back by 1 base and J by 3 bases. The CDR3 bases are TGTGCCAGCAGCGTACTTAGCGGGGACACCGGGGAGCTGTTTTTT. This translates into CASSVLSGDTGELFF.

The V gene is TRBV19, the J gene TRBJ1-5, with D uncertain. Germline V gives CDR1 LNHDA, CDR2 SQIVND (reference sequence). The CDR3 runs 12 residues. V was cut by 3 bases and J by 6 bases, with 6 bases left in between. The CDR3 coding sequence is TGTGCCAGTAGTATTCACCGTCAGCCCCAGCATTTT. It codes for CASSIHRQPQHF.

The rearrangement joins TRBV13 to TRBJ1-5, with TRBD1 matching 9 bases. CDR1 PRHDT and CDR2 FYEKMQ come from the germline V gene (reference sequence). The CDR3 runs 17 residues. The V segment lost 2 bases and the J segment 5 bases; nucleotides outside the gene matches: 10. For the CDR3, the DNA is TGTGCCAGCAGCTTAATGGGACAGGGTGTTTTTGATCAGCCCCAGCATTTT. Its protein is CASSLMGQGVFDQPQHF.

This clone was counted a single time. This chain links TRBV5-1 with TRBJ1-2, with 9 nucleotides matching TRBD1. The CDR3 spans 16 residues. Per germline, CDR1 SGHRS and CDR2 YFSETQ. The junction had 11 bases not matched to a gene; V was cut back by 2 bases and J by 6 bases. This chain's CDR3 is CASSLNLGTGSNGYTF. In DNA, the CDR3 is TGCGCCAGCAGCTTAAACCTAGGGACAGGGAGCAATGGCTACACCTTC.

The chain links TRBV19 to TRBJ2-2, with TRBD2 matching over 8 bases. The V gene end was trimmed by 6 bases and the J gene end by 6 bases; junction bases not matched to a gene: 6. Germline CDR1 LNHDA, CDR2 SQIVND (reference sequence). The CDR3 totals 14 residues. CDR3 coding DNA: TGTGCCAGTAGCCCGGGACTAGGGGCCGGGGAGCTGTTTTTT. It translates to CASSPGLGAGELFF.

This chain links TRBV19 with TRBJ1-5, with D tentatively TRBD1 (5 bases). In germline, CDR1 is LNHDA, CDR2 SQIVND (reference sequence). The germline V and J ends were trimmed by 8 bases and 3 bases, with 14 bases remaining between them. This CDR3 comprises 14 residues. This CDR3 reads CASGAVRDNQPQHF. The CDR3 DNA sequence: TGTGCCAGTGGGGCCGTTCGTGACAATCAGCCCCAGCATTTT.

The chain has TRBV6-1 and TRBJ2-7, with D maybe TRBD1 (6 bases). Germline lookup yields CDR1 MNHNS and CDR2 SASEGT. This CDR3 region has 14 residues. The V end lost 3 bases, the J end lost 6 bases, and 15 bases lay between the germline ends. CDR3: CASSETGLAGEQYF. For the CDR3, the DNA is TGTGCCAGCAGTGAGACAGGTCTCGCGGGCGAGCAGTACTTC.